Listed below are T cell receptor beta chains from one sample, sequenced in a study of technical replicates of blood from a handful of donors. The assay was immunoSEQ multiplex PCR, and TCRdb's table has in-frame clones only and misses some. Here the sample spans around 81,000 clones, approximately 94% being singletons. Sequenced sample: T cells isolated from PBMCs. The receptors come from a human donor in good health. CDR3s include the opening cysteine and the closing phenylalanine or tryptophan. The order of the fields is D gene, V gene, clone size, J gene, CDR3 protein, CDR3 DNA. D genes are given only for firm matches. The size entry is marked missing in some rows and otherwise reads once, few, many or a size class.

d_gene: .; v_gene: TRBV6-6; abundance: few; j_gene: TRBJ1-1; CDR3aa: CASSPGAYTEAFF; CDR3nt: TGTGCCAGCAGCCCAGGGGCCTACACTGAAGCTTTCTTT
d_gene: TRBD1; v_gene: TRBV28; abundance: .; j_gene: TRBJ2-3; CDR3aa: CASSPVGTADTQYF; CDR3nt: TGTGCCAGCAGTCCGGTAGGGACAGCAGATACGCAGTATTTT
d_gene: .; v_gene: TRBV14; abundance: .; j_gene: TRBJ2-1; CDR3aa: CASSQRRAYFNEQFF; CDR3nt: TGTGCCAGCAGCCAAAGGAGGGCCTATTTCAATGAGCAGTTCTTC
d_gene: .; v_gene: TRBV2; abundance: .; j_gene: TRBJ1-1; CDR3aa: CASSGGQPEAFF; CDR3nt: TGTGCCAGCAGTGGAGGACAGCCTGAAGCTTTCTTT
d_gene: .; v_gene: TRBV5-1; abundance: .; j_gene: TRBJ2-2; CDR3aa: CASSFRGTNTGELFF; CDR3nt: TGCGCCAGCAGCTTTCGGGGAACGAACACCGGGGAGCTGTTTTTT
d_gene: TRBD2; v_gene: TRBV5-4; abundance: once; j_gene: TRBJ2-1; CDR3aa: CASSSYPTSDEQFF; CDR3nt: TGTGCCAGCAGTTCATACCCCACTAGCGATGAGCAGTTCTTC
d_gene: .; v_gene: TRBV19; abundance: .; j_gene: TRBJ2-7; CDR3aa: CASTRDTGSYEQYF; CDR3nt: TGTGCCAGTACCCGGGACACCGGGTCATACGAGCAGTACTTC
d_gene: TRBD1; v_gene: TRBV4-1; abundance: .; j_gene: TRBJ1-2; CDR3aa: CASSYLRDREKNYGYTF; CDR3nt: TGCGCCAGCAGCTACCTCCGGGACAGGGAAAAAAACTATGGCTACACCTTC
d_gene: .; v_gene: TRBV11-2; abundance: .; j_gene: TRBJ1-2; CDR3aa: CASSLDLGGGYTF; CDR3nt: TGTGCCAGCAGCTTAGATCTCGGGGGAGGCTACACCTTC
d_gene: .; v_gene: TRBV27; abundance: .; j_gene: TRBJ2-3; CDR3aa: CASYTDTQYF; CDR3nt: TGTGCCAGTTACACAGATACGCAGTATTTT
d_gene: TRBD2; v_gene: TRBV9; abundance: .; j_gene: TRBJ2-7; CDR3aa: CASSPSGRALGEQYF; CDR3nt: TGTGCCAGCAGCCCTAGCGGGAGGGCCTTAGGGGAGCAGTACTTC
d_gene: TRBD2; v_gene: TRBV14; abundance: .; j_gene: TRBJ2-1; CDR3aa: CASSHVTSGLNEQFF; CDR3nt: TGTGCCAGCAGCCACGTGACTAGCGGACTCAATGAGCAGTTCTTC
d_gene: .; v_gene: TRBV19; abundance: .; j_gene: TRBJ1-2; CDR3aa: CASSIWGELHGYTF; CDR3nt: TGTGCCAGTAGTATTTGGGGAGAACTTCATGGCTACACCTTC
d_gene: TRBD2; v_gene: TRBV9; abundance: .; j_gene: TRBJ2-1; CDR3aa: CASSVALGLAGYNEQFF; CDR3nt: TGTGCCAGCAGCGTAGCTTTGGGGCTAGCGGGGTACAATGAGCAGTTCTTC
d_gene: .; v_gene: TRBV27; abundance: .; j_gene: TRBJ2-7; CDR3aa: CASSLTGAGEQYF; CDR3nt: TGTGCCAGCAGTTTAACTGGGGCCGGCGAGCAGTACTTC
d_gene: .; v_gene: TRBV6-1; abundance: .; j_gene: TRBJ1-2; CDR3aa: CASSEDHRVGYGYTF; CDR3nt: TGTGCCAGCAGTGAAGACCACAGGGTCGGGTATGGCTACACCTTC
d_gene: TRBD1; v_gene: TRBV7-6; abundance: .; j_gene: TRBJ1-1; CDR3aa: CASSLGTGANTEAFF; CDR3nt: TGTGCCAGCAGCTTAGGGACAGGAGCAAACACTGAAGCTTTCTTT
d_gene: .; v_gene: TRBV11-3; abundance: .; j_gene: TRBJ2-2; CDR3aa: CASSLGWGDSNTGELFF; CDR3nt: TGTGCCAGCAGCTTAGGGTGGGGAGACTCGAACACCGGGGAGCTGTTTTTT
d_gene: TRBD1; v_gene: TRBV23-1; abundance: .; j_gene: TRBJ1-3; CDR3aa: CASRNPGQGDTIYF; CDR3nt: TGCGCCAGCAGGAACCCGGGACAGGGAGACACCATATATTTT
d_gene: .; v_gene: TRBV9; abundance: .; j_gene: TRBJ1-4; CDR3aa: CASSVALRGEKLFF; CDR3nt: TGTGCCAGCAGCGTAGCTTTACGGGGTGAAAAACTGTTTTTT
d_gene: .; v_gene: TRBV5-1; abundance: .; j_gene: TRBJ1-5; CDR3aa: CASSLITGREMYSNQPQHF; CDR3nt: TGCGCCAGCAGCCTGATAACGGGACGGGAGATGTATAGCAATCAGCCCCAGCATTTT
d_gene: TRBD1; v_gene: TRBV6-5; abundance: .; j_gene: TRBJ1-2; CDR3aa: CASSTGSNYGYTF; CDR3nt: TGTGCCAGCTCGACAGGGTCTAACTATGGCTACACCTTC
d_gene: .; v_gene: TRBV2; abundance: .; j_gene: TRBJ2-7; CDR3aa: CASSEESYGGSEQYF; CDR3nt: TGTGCCAGCAGTGAAGAGTCCTACGGTGGGAGCGAGCAGTACTTC
d_gene: TRBD2; v_gene: TRBV7-9; abundance: .; j_gene: TRBJ2-3; CDR3aa: CASSSGLAGLRTDTQYF; CDR3nt: TGTGCCAGCAGCTCAGGACTAGCGGGACTACGCACAGATACGCAGTATTTT
d_gene: TRBD2; v_gene: TRBV7-9; abundance: .; j_gene: TRBJ2-1; CDR3aa: CASSGGLGTSGTYNEQFF; CDR3nt: TGTGCCAGCAGCGGGGGGCTGGGGACTAGCGGAACCTACAATGAGCAGTTCTTC
d_gene: TRBD2; v_gene: TRBV13; abundance: .; j_gene: TRBJ2-1; CDR3aa: CASSTWTSGNNEQFF; CDR3nt: TGTGCCAGCAGCACATGGACTAGCGGTAACAATGAGCAGTTCTTC
d_gene: .; v_gene: TRBV7-8; abundance: few; j_gene: TRBJ1-2; CDR3aa: CASSLAKGVSYGYTF; CDR3nt: TGTGCCAGCAGCTTAGCGAAGGGGGTCTCCTATGGCTACACCTTC
d_gene: TRBD2; v_gene: TRBV11-3; abundance: .; j_gene: TRBJ2-1; CDR3aa: CASSSWVAGYNEQFF; CDR3nt: TGTGCCAGCAGCTCGTGGGTAGCGGGGTACAATGAGCAGTTCTTC
d_gene: TRBD1; v_gene: TRBV7-3; abundance: .; j_gene: TRBJ2-5; CDR3aa: CASSRDRGEEETQYF; CDR3nt: TGTGCCAGCAGCAGAGACAGGGGGGAGGAGGAGACCCAGTACTTC